The clone carrying this T cell receptor (beta chain) was counted between two and nine times. The gene symbols are mouse symbols. The read halts 4 residues ahead of the CDR3 end, with the missing end drawn from the germline J gene. The source of the sample is a study of CD8+ T cells in alopecia areata. The CDR3 has 14 amino acids. CDR1 and CDR2 from the germline V gene are NSQYPW and LRSPGD (reference sequence). RNA, once extracted, was reverse transcribed into cDNA for use as the sequencing template. Assay: immunoSEQ multiplex PCR; the TCRdb copy retains only in-frame clones and omits some. The sample presents approximately 300,000 clones, none singletons. CD4, CD8alpha, NKG2D, NKG2ACE and other markers were used to sort pooled cutaneous lymph node cells.

This sequence originates from a C3H/HeJ mouse with alopecia areata. This strain's MHC haplotype is H2-k. The gene calls are TRBV1 and TRBJ2-5, with TRBD2 matching over 9 bases. Source material: CD4+ T cells sorted from a lymph node. The CDR3 sequence: CTCSAPLGGDTQYF. Incomplete CDR3 DNA: TGCACCTGCAGTGCGCCACTGGGGGGTGAC. Variable domain in full (rest from reference TRBV1 and TRBJ2-5): VTLLEQNPRWRLVPRGQAVNLRCILKNSQYPWMSWYQQDLQKQLQWLFTLRSPGDKEVKSLPGADYLATRVTDTELRLQVANMSQGRTLYCTCSAPLGGDTQYFGPGTRLLVL.